This TCR beta chain stems from a study of OX40 agonist ivuxolimab in advanced cancers. The V end was cut by 5 bases, the J end by 6 bases, with 7 bases between. This CDR3 has 12 residues. From germline, CDR1 is SGHTA and CDR2 FQGNSA. This clone was observed a handful of times. Repertoires were generated with immunoSEQ multiplex PCR, while TCRdb's copy carries only in-frame clones and drops some. The sample contains some 80,000 clones, almost 85% of which appear only once. Material: CD4+ or CD8+ T cells sorted from blood, obtained in a trial of the OX40 agonist ivuxolimab. The chain carries TRBV7-2 and TRBJ2-2; no clear D gene. This receptor was taken from an adult with an advanced solid tumor such as melanoma, head and neck, liver or kidney cancer. CDR3 DNA: TGTGCCAGCAGCCCTCTTGCCGGGGAGCTGTTTTTT. The encoded protein is CASSPLAGELFF.